What follows describes a single T cell receptor beta chain. Only in-frame clones appear in the TCRdb table, and some are missing; sequencing was by immunoSEQ multiplex PCR. Among about 300,000 clones listed, approximately 90% were seen once. The sample originates from a study of blood T cell repertoires in COVID-19. Germline V gene lookup returns CDR1 SGHTA and CDR2 FQGTGA. The CDR3 has 13 amino acids. Losses at the gene ends were 5 bases for V and 3 bases for J; bases not matched to a gene: 2. The chain joins TRBV7-3 to TRBJ2-5; 8 nucleotides line up with TRBD2. Sequenced: peripheral blood. This TCR derives from a woman in her 30s with COVID-19, enrolled during active disease. The CDR3 loop reads CASSPGLEETQYF. CDR3 bases: TGTGCCAGCAGCCCGGGACTAGAAGAGACCCAGTACTTC.